These 23 T cell receptor beta chains came from one sample sequenced in a study of beta chain features in type 1 diabetes. No cognate antigen is known for these TCRs. The authors reverse transcribed all of the isolated RNA, so sequencing captured expressed TCRB transcripts. Sequenced by immunoSEQ multiplex PCR; TCRdb stores in-frame clones only, minus some. The table has 600,000 to 700,000 clones, over 10% seen once. The study's findings and limits: Within each of all four CD4+ subsets, Type 1 diabetes patients had TCRB CDR3s that were moderately but significantly shorter.

The sample was naive CD4+ T cells from blood. The source of these receptors is a man aged 18 to 30 with type 1 diabetes.

J is TRBJ2-1 and V is TRBV14; D remains ambiguous. Germline-derived CDR1 and CDR2 are SGHDN and FVKESK. V lost 2 bases and J lost 9, with 8 bases in between. The CDR3 runs to 12 residues. In DNA form, the CDR3 reads TGTGCCAGCAGCCAAATACCCCGTGAGCAGTTCTTC. Translated, it gives CASSQIPREQFF.

This chain joins TRBV2 and TRBJ2-7; D not resolved. Trimming left V 6 bases short and J 5 bases short, with 17 bases between. The CDR3 loop spans 14 amino acids. Germline V lookup: CDR1 SNHLY, CDR2 FYNNEI. The CDR3 coding sequence is TGTGCCAGCAGAGACCGTGGGGAAGAGGACGAGCAGTACTTC. Protein sequence: CASRDRGEEDEQYF. The entire variable domain, with the rest obtained from reference TRBV2 and TRBJ2-7, is as follows: EPEVTQTPSHQVTQMGQEVILRCVPISNHLYFYWYRQILGQKVEFLVSFYNNEISEKSEIFDDQFSVERPDGSNFTLKIRSTKLEDSAMYFCASRDRGEEDEQYFGPGTRLTVT.

This clone was seen more than once but under ten times. The V call is TRBV29-1, the J call TRBJ2-7; 8 positions agree with TRBD1. The length of the CDR3 is 12 residues. V was pared by 8 bases and J by 4 bases, with 7 bases of the junction left unmatched. Germline-derived CDR1 and CDR2 are SQVTM and ANQGSEA. CDR3 sequence reads: CSINDRGYEQYF. The CDR3 DNA follows: TGCAGCATAAACGACAGGGGTTACGAGCAGTACTTC.

This rearrangement joins TRBV19 to TRBJ1-6; possible D gene TRBD1, 5 bases. The germline V gene has CDR1 LNHDA and CDR2 SQIVND (reference sequence). The CDR3 is made up of 14 amino acids. V shed 3 bases and J shed 7 bases, with 10 bases lying between them. DNA of the CDR3: TGTGCCAGTAGTATCCAGGGTGCGAATTCACCCCTCCACTTT. Residues: CASSIQGANSPLHF.

This clone was detected once. The V call is TRBV5-1, the J call TRBJ1-2; tentatively, D is TRBD1 (6 bases). This CDR3 is built from 17 residues. The germline V gene encodes CDR1 SGHRS and CDR2 YFSETQ. V lost 3 bases and J lost 5, with 23 bases in between. The CDR3 DNA reads as TGCGCCAGCAGCTCCAGTATGGACAGCGCTCCTAGTTATGGCTACACCTTC. This encodes CASSSSMDSAPSYGYTF.

This clone appeared a few times. The gene calls are TRBV28 and TRBJ2-5; a possible D gene is TRBD1 (6 bases). The CDR3 is 15 amino acids. Per the germline V gene, CDR1 is MDHEN and CDR2 is SYDVKM. The V gene lost 3 bases and the J gene lost 4 bases, with 15 bases spanning the gap. CDR3: CASSLQGWFIETQYF. The CDR3 nucleotides read TGTGCCAGCAGTTTGCAGGGGTGGTTTATAGAGACCCAGTACTTC.

V is TRBV19 and J is TRBJ2-5; D might be TRBD1 (6 bases). There are 15 residues in the CDR3. V dropped 2 bases and J dropped 2 bases, with 12 bases sitting between them. Germline-derived CDR1 and CDR2 are LNHDA and SQIVND (reference sequence). CDR3 region: CASSIQGQRQETQYF. The CDR3 DNA is TGTGCCAGTAGTATACAAGGACAGCGACAAGAGACCCAGTACTTC.

V usage is TRBV4-1 and J usage is TRBJ1-4; 7 positions match TRBD1. With V trimmed by 7 bases and J by 6 bases, 5 bases remained unmatched. Germline V gives CDR1 MGHRA, CDR2 YSYEKL. The CDR3 runs to 13 residues. The CDR3 DNA sequence: TGCGCCAGCAACAGACAGGGAGATGAAAAACTGTTTTTT. Protein product: CASNRQGDEKLFF.

This clone was counted between two and nine times. The V and J genes are TRBV6-6 and TRBJ2-7, with D possibly matching TRBD1 (6 bases). V was trimmed by 4 bases and J by 0 bases, leaving 10 bases between them. The CDR3 extends over 14 amino acids. The V gene's germline CDR1 is MNHNY and CDR2 SVGAGI (reference sequence). DNA of the CDR3: TGTGCCAGCAGTTGGACAGTGAGCTCCTACGAGCAGTACTTC. It translates to CASSWTVSSYEQYF.

The CDR3 DNA follows: TGTGCCAGCAGGCCTCCTAATCAGCCCCAGCATTTT. Protein sequence: CASRPPNQPQHF. The chain couples TRBV28 to TRBJ1-5; D unresolved. The germline gives CDR1 MDHEN, CDR2 SYDVKM. The CDR3 spans 12 residues. V lost 6 bases to trimming and J lost 4 bases, with 7 bases between them.

The V gene is TRBV2, the J gene TRBJ2-1; D is possibly TRBD2 (5 bases). The germline CDR1 and CDR2 sequences are SNHLY and FYNNEI. V gave up 7 bases and J gave up 10 bases, with 17 bases separating them. The CDR3 covers 13 residues. DNA of the CDR3: TGTGCCAGCACCGGCGAGGGATCGGGAGAGCAGTTCTTC. Encoded protein: CASTGEGSGEQFF.

The chain links TRBV7-9 to TRBJ1-3; 7 nucleotides agree with TRBD1. J was trimmed by 0 bases and V by 10 bases; bases with no gene match: 9. CDR1 SEHNR and CDR2 FQNEAQ come from the germline V gene (reference sequence). The CDR3 spans 15 residues. The CDR3 DNA follows: TGTGCCATAGCGCCATGGGACAGCTCTGGAAACACCATATATTTT. Its translation: CAIAPWDSSGNTIYF.

This clone was seen only a few times. J is TRBJ2-3 and V is TRBV9; D is uncertain. CDR1 and CDR2 from the germline V gene are SGDLS and YYNGEE. The CDR3 consists of 13 residues. V lost 0 bases and J lost 4, with 6 bases in between. CDR3 sequence reads: CASSVATSDTQYF. The CDR3, as DNA: TGTGCCAGCAGCGTAGCCACGTCAGATACGCAGTATTTT.

This clone was seen a handful of times. The chain recombines TRBV5-6 with TRBJ1-6; TRBD1 might be the D (6 bases). The V gene lost 3 bases and the J gene lost 7 bases, with 17 bases spanning the gap. Germline CDR1 SGHDT, CDR2 YYEEEE. The CDR3 totals 16 residues. CDR3 region: CASSYLQGSWNSPLHF. CDR3 sequence (DNA): TGTGCCAGCAGCTATTTACAGGGAAGCTGGAATTCACCCCTCCACTTT.

This clone turned up a few times. The chain is built from TRBV28 and TRBJ1-5; TRBD1 is a possible D gene (5 bases). The CDR3 runs 15 residues. Trimming pared 5 bases from V and 11 bases from J, leaving 22 bases between. CDR1 is MDHEN, CDR2 SYDVKM, per germline. This chain's CDR3 is CASSPGGEGARAQHF. The DNA of the CDR3 is TGTGCCAGCAGTCCCGGCGGCGAAGGGGCACGTGCCCAGCATTTT.

Only a few counts were recorded for this clone. The rearrangement joins TRBV30 to TRBJ2-7; D is ambiguous. The CDR3 consists of 12 residues. Germline CDR1 and CDR2: GTSNPN and SVGIG (reference sequence). Trimming left V 7 bases short and J 6 bases short, with 16 bases between. The CDR3 DNA is TGTGCCTTCAACTTAAGGCCATCCGAGCAGTACTTC. As protein: CAFNLRPSEQYF.

The DNA of the CDR3 is TGTGCCAGCAGCCCCCCAGGGGGAACACGGGTCCACTTT. It codes for CASSPPGGTRVHF. The chain has TRBV28 and TRBJ1-6, with TRBD1 matching over 7 bases. This CDR3 spans 13 amino acids. J lost 17 bases, V lost 6 bases, and 13 bases had no gene match. Per the germline V gene, CDR1 is MDHEN and CDR2 is SYDVKM. Filled out from reference TRBV28 and TRBJ1-6, the complete variable domain reads DVKVTQSSRYLVKRTGEKVFLECVQDMDHENMFWYRQDPGLGLRLIYFSYDVKMKEKGDIPEGYSVSREKKERFSLILESASTNQTSMYLCASSPPGGTRVHFGNGTRLTVT.

This clone came up a few times. The chain couples TRBV5-6 to TRBJ2-5, with 7 bases lining up with TRBD1. The V gene's germline CDR1 is SGHDT and CDR2 YYEEEE. This CDR3 region has 13 residues. V gave up 7 bases and J gave up 0 bases; unmatched junction bases: 3. The DNA for the CDR3 is TGTGCCAGCGCAACAGGGGACCAAGAGACCCAGTACTTC. The encoded protein is CASATGDQETQYF.

V gene TRBV2 combines with J gene TRBJ2-1; D not certain. Germline CDR1 is SNHLY and CDR2 is FYNNEI. V was shortened by 6 bases and J by 0 bases, with 9 bases between the two germline ends. The CDR3 runs 14 residues. CDR3 bases: TGTGCCAGCAGGGCACCTAGCTCCTACAATGAGCAGTTCTTC. As protein: CASRAPSSYNEQFF.

The chain joins TRBV6-5 to TRBJ2-5; tentative D call: TRBD1 (5 bases). Germline loops: CDR1 MNHEY, CDR2 SVGAGI. V lost 7 bases to trimming and J lost 1 base, with 16 bases between them. This CDR3 spans 15 amino acids. The CDR3 nucleotides read TGTGCCAGCACCCCCGGTGGGGCAGGCCAAGAGACCCAGTACTTC. Protein: CASTPGGAGQETQYF.

For the CDR3, the DNA is TGCGCCAGCAGCCAACTCCGGGGGGCAACCTCCTACGAGCAGTACTTC. This sequence encodes CASSQLRGATSYEQYF. V usage is TRBV4-1 and J usage is TRBJ2-7; D perhaps matches TRBD2 (7 bases). This CDR3 region has 16 residues. The V end was cut by 2 bases, the J end by 0 bases, with 14 bases between. Per the germline V gene, CDR1 is MGHRA and CDR2 is YSYEKL.

This clone appeared a few times. The rearrangement joins TRBV4-1 to TRBJ2-7; D unresolved. Germline CDR1 and CDR2: MGHRA and YSYEKL. V lost 0 bases, J lost 3 bases, and 12 bases lay in between. CDR3 length: 15 amino acids. CDR3 region: CASSQDGNRIYEQYF. In DNA, the CDR3 is TGCGCCAGCAGCCAAGATGGGAACCGGATCTACGAGCAGTACTTC.

This clone was seen a few times. The chain uses TRBV27 and TRBJ1-5; 7 bases line up with TRBD1. From germline, CDR1 is MNHEY and CDR2 SMNVEV (reference sequence). CDR3 size: 15 residues. V lost 5 bases, J lost 0 bases, and 4 bases stayed unmatched. This CDR3 is CASSQTGYSNQPQHF. CDR3 bases: TGTGCCAGCAGTCAGACAGGGTATAGCAATCAGCCCCAGCATTTT.